The sequence of this T cell receptor beta chain was determined in a study of cytomegalovirus exposure and HLA in healthy donors. Both 60 Vbeta primers and 13 Jbeta primers went into the PCR. Sequencing was performed with immunoSEQ multiplex PCR; in TCRdb, only in-frame clones are kept and a portion is missing. The repertoire holds approximately 250,000 clones, 70% to 90% seen once, with about 0.22% in the top ten. Trimming removed 6 bases from V and 2 bases from J; junction bases left unmatched: 4. The CDR3 length is 13 residues. Germline V gene sequence: CDR1 SGHRS, CDR2 YFSETQ. The sample was PBMCs. The sequence came from a girl under 10 years old in good health and CMV-seronegative. The chain is built from TRBV5-1 and TRBJ2-5; the match to TRBD1 covers 7 bases. CDR3 sequence (DNA): TGCGCCAGCAAGGGGGCTTGGCAAGAGACCCAGTACTTC. Residues: CASKGAWQETQYF.